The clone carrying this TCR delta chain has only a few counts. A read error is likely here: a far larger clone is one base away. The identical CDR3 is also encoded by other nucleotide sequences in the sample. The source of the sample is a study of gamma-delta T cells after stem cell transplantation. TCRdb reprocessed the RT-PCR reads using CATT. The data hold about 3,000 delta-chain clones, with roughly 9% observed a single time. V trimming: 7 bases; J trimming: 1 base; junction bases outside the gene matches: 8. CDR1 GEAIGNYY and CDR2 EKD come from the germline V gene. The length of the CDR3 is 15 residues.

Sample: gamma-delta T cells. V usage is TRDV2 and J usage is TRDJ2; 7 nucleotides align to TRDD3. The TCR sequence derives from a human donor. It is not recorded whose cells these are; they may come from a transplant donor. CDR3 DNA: TGTGCCTGCGACTTTATGGGGGATTTGACAGCACAACTCTTCTTT. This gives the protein CACDFMGDLTAQLFF.